This TCR beta chain was recorded in a study of blood T cells in healthy people across ages. Study background: Per every two T cells, about one barcoded beta molecule was captured by template switching.

A sample-barcoded 5' primer and a J-beta primer mix were used in a second PCR of roughly 7 to 12 cycles. MiXCR, applied by TCRdb to the 5' RACE reads, yields one record per CDR3 protein. The sample has 850,000 or so distinct CDR3 sequences, less than 35% seen once. The sample consisted of blood. This receptor was identified in a woman older than 75 in good health.

The CDR3 DNA follows: TGTGCCAGCAGCCAAGATAAGAAGACAGGGGGCTGGACTGAAGCTTTCTTT. Translation: CASSQDKKTGGWTEAFF. The J gene is TRBJ1-1, the V gene TRBV14; 10 bases agree with TRBD1. V lost 0 bases and J lost 5; bases outside the gene matches: 9. From germline, CDR1 is SGHDN and CDR2 FVKESK. The CDR3 is made up of 17 amino acids.